This TCR beta chain was retrieved from a study of shared clonotypes between healthy human individuals. Whole-study findings and limits: Researchers sampled blood only, noting tissue repertoires likely differ. Naive subsets typically showed greater estimated richness than memory subsets.

With regard to this clone: Its cognate antigen is unknown.

Germline assignment: CDR1 SGHVS and CDR2 FQNEAQ. V was trimmed by 4 bases and J by 5 bases, leaving 15 bases between them. CDR3 size: 15 residues. Over several immunoSEQ plates, each subset's genomic DNA was distributed in even portions. In the authors' workflow: Filtering differed, since immunoSEQ gave only junction sequences and no quality scores. The data were produced by immunoSEQ multiplex PCR, yet TCRdb's version contains in-frame clones alone and is incomplete. Clone size and the V and J calls come from that table; the DNA yielded D and trimming. The data show 2 million to 2.5 million clones, under 95% seen once.

Sequencing was carried out using naive CD4+ T cells from PBMCs. Specified subset: CD45RA+ positively selected. The clonotype comes from a man aged 18 to 30 in good health. Some clones in this sample may be carry-over from other donors' samples. The V and J genes are TRBV7-8 and TRBJ1-5, with TRBD1 as a possible D gene (6 bases). CDR3 protein: CASSSGVPPDQPQHF. Written as DNA, the CDR3 is TGTGCCAGCAGCTCAGGGGTTCCGCCGGATCAGCCCCAGCATTTT.